One and the same sample provided the 26 T cell receptor beta chains below, sequenced in a study of CD8 T cells in Susac syndrome. The RNA, about 0.45 to 1 ug, was put through reverse transcription using random hexamers. MiXCR, applied by TCRdb to the immunoSEQ multiplex PCR reads, yields one record per CDR3 protein. The sample holds 110,000 or so distinct CDR3 sequences, roughly 95% seen once. Material: CD4+ T cells from PBMCs. These receptors came from a human donor in good health.

This clonotype was recorded only once. The V gene is TRBV27, the J gene TRBJ2-5; possibly TRBD1 or TRBD2 for D (6 bases each). Germline lookup yields CDR1 MNHEY and CDR2 SMNVEV (reference sequence). Trimming removed 6 bases from V and 7 bases from J, with 21 bases in between. CDR3 length: 15 residues. CDR3 in DNA: TGTGCCAGCAGCTCACACAATGGGGGGCTCGGGACCCAGTACTTC. The encoded protein is CASSSHNGGLGTQYF.

The chain uses TRBV14 and TRBJ1-1; 7 bases align to TRBD1. Germline V gene lookup returns CDR1 SGHDN and CDR2 FVKESK. Losses at the gene ends were 2 bases for V and 1 base for J; bases not matched to a gene: 4. The CDR3 sequence is 15 residues long. DNA of the CDR3: TGTGCCAGCAGCCAAACGAGGGGGCGGAACACTGAAGCTTTCTTT. It yields the protein CASSQTRGRNTEAFF.

This chain links TRBV9 with TRBJ2-7; the match to TRBD1 covers 7 bases. CDR1 and CDR2 (germline): SGDLS, YYNGEE. Trimming cost V 7 bases and J 1 base; bases outside gene matches: 8. The length of the CDR3 is 14 residues. The DNA of the CDR3 is TGTGCCAGCGGCCGACAGGGTGTGTCCTACGAGCAGTACTTC. Translated, it gives CASGRQGVSYEQYF.

The chain uses TRBV7-9 and TRBJ2-7, with TRBD2 matching 7 bases. There are 15 residues in the CDR3. Germline CDR1 SEHNR, CDR2 FQNEAQ (reference sequence). V lost 4 bases to trimming and J lost 7 bases; unmatched junction nucleotides: 13. CDR3 bases: TGTGCCAGCAGCTCGACTAGCCTGGCGGTGGGGGAGCAGTACTTC. Translation: CASSSTSLAVGEQYF.

This chain uses TRBV29-1 with TRBJ2-7, with D perhaps given as TRBD1 or TRBD2 (7 bases each). From germline, CDR1 is SQVTM and CDR2 ANQGSEA. V shed 3 bases and J shed 3 bases, with 18 bases lying between them. The CDR3 length is 15 residues. CDR3 in DNA: TGCAGCGTTGAGGACCAGACAGGGAGGGGCTACGAGCAGTACTTC. It is translated as CSVEDQTGRGYEQYF.

The chain links TRBV18 to TRBJ2-1; tentatively, D is TRBD1 or TRBD2 (5 bases each). The V gene lost 6 bases and the J gene lost 12 bases, with 9 bases spanning the gap. The CDR3 totals 10 residues. CDR1 and CDR2 from the germline V gene are KGHSH and LQKENI. The CDR3 loop reads CASSSGTQFF. The CDR3 DNA reads as TGTGCCAGCTCGTCCGGGACGCAGTTCTTC. Together with reference TRBV18 and TRBJ2-1, the CDR3 gives the full variable domain: NAGVMQNPRHLVRRRGQEARLRCSPMKGHSHVYWYRQLPEEGLKFMVYLQKENIIDESGMPKERFSAEFPKEGPSILRIQQVVRGDSAAYFCASSSGTQFFGPGTRLTVL.

V is TRBV28 and J is TRBJ2-7; 7 positions match TRBD1. CDR3 length: 13 residues. Germline CDR1 and CDR2: MDHEN and SYDVKM. The V segment lost 8 bases and the J segment 2 bases; nucleotides outside the gene matches: 6. DNA of the CDR3: TGTGCCAGCCGAGGGACAGTGGCCTACGAGCAGTACTTC. Protein: CASRGTVAYEQYF.

The V gene is TRBV11-1, the J gene TRBJ2-1; 13 nucleotides agree with TRBD2. This CDR3 has 20 residues. Germline V gene lookup returns CDR1 SGHAT and CDR2 FQDESV (reference sequence). V shed 5 bases and J 0 bases; nucleotides not matched to a gene: 13. The chain's CDR3 is CASSHIAGTSGVLSYNEQFF. For the CDR3, the DNA is TGTGCCAGCAGCCACATCGCCGGGACTAGCGGGGTACTCTCCTACAATGAGCAGTTCTTC.

The chain is built from TRBV9 and TRBJ2-5, with 9 bases identical to TRBD2. The CDR3 is made up of 16 amino acids. Germline V gene lookup returns CDR1 SGDLS and CDR2 YYNGEE. The V and J ends lost 2 bases and 5 bases, in that order; junction bases with no gene match: 10. CDR3 protein: CASSVGLAGPAETQYF. The CDR3, as DNA: TGTGCCAGCAGCGTTGGTCTAGCGGGGCCGGCGGAGACCCAGTACTTC.

This clonotype was recorded only once. This chain joins TRBV5-4 and TRBJ2-6, with 8 positions matching TRBD1. Germline values: CDR1 SGHNT, CDR2 YYREEE (reference sequence). The CDR3 sequence is 17 residues long. The V segment lost 5 bases and the J segment 1 base; nucleotides outside the gene matches: 8. The CDR3 protein is CASSRGQGNSGANVLTF. CDR3 bases: TGTGCCAGCAGTCGCGGACAGGGCAATTCTGGGGCCAACGTCCTGACTTTC.

This chain links TRBV3-1 with TRBJ1-6; 8 bases fit TRBD1. CDR3 length equals 17 residues. Germline lookup yields CDR1 LGHDT and CDR2 YNNKEL (reference sequence). Trimming took 2 bases from V and 7 from J; bases not matched to a gene: 10. The DNA for the CDR3 is TGTGCCAGCAGCCAAATGCCAACACGGACAGGGAATTCACCCCTCCACTTT. Protein sequence: CASSQMPTRTGNSPLHF.

This clonotype showed up just once. J is TRBJ1-5 and V is TRBV30; 7 bases map to TRBD1. Trimming removed 5 bases from V and 7 bases from J; junction bases left unmatched: 5. The V gene's germline CDR1 is GTSNPN and CDR2 SVGIG (reference sequence). The CDR3 has 12 amino acids. This CDR3 is CAWDREGQPQHF. CDR3 bases: TGTGCCTGGGACAGGGAAGGGCAGCCCCAGCATTTT.

The chain employs TRBV18 and TRBJ1-1, with D perhaps TRBD1 (6 bases). The V gene lost 6 bases and the J gene lost 1 base, with 12 bases spanning the gap. There are 14 residues in the CDR3. Germline V gives CDR1 KGHSH, CDR2 LQKENI. CDR3 bases: TGTGCCAGCTCCCGGGGACAAACGAACACTGAAGCTTTCTTT. Amino acid sequence: CASSRGQTNTEAFF.

In this sample, this clonotype turned up a few times. The chain joins TRBV12-3 or TRBV12-4 to TRBJ2-7; TRBD1 agrees at 7 bases. Germline trimming cut 6 bases from V and 2 bases from J; bases unmatched to any gene: 10. The CDR3 is 15 amino acids. The CDR3 protein is CASSRARDSTYEQYF. The CDR3 DNA sequence: TGTGCCAGCAGCCGCGCCCGGGACAGCACCTACGAGCAGTACTTC.

This chain uses TRBV3-1 with TRBJ1-2, with a weak D call TRBD1 (5 bases). The length of the CDR3 is 15 residues. Trimming took 0 bases from V and 2 from J, leaving 10 bases between them. Per germline, CDR1 LGHDT and CDR2 YNNKEL (reference sequence). CDR3 sequence: CASSQDTRGNYGYTF. The CDR3 coding sequence is TGTGCCAGCAGCCAAGACACTCGGGGGAACTATGGCTACACCTTC.

The genes are TRBV3-1 and TRBJ2-3; D is possibly TRBD2 (5 bases). Germline CDR1 and CDR2: LGHDT and YNNKEL (reference sequence). V was shortened by 4 bases and J by 2 bases, with 16 bases between the two germline ends. The CDR3 covers 16 residues. The chain's CDR3 is CASSPLVRGYTDTQYF. The CDR3 DNA reads TGTGCCAGCAGCCCCCTGGTCCGCGGGTACACAGATACGCAGTATTTT.

This chain uses TRBV18 with TRBJ1-1, with 8 nucleotides matching TRBD1. The CDR3 consists of 14 residues. CDR1 KGHSH and CDR2 LQKENI come from the germline V gene. V trimming: 4 bases; J trimming: 4 bases; junction bases outside the gene matches: 5. CDR3 loop: CASSQITGGTEAFF. DNA for the CDR3: TGTGCCAGCTCACAAATAACAGGGGGCACTGAAGCTTTCTTT.

The chain links TRBV7-9 to TRBJ2-3; D is undetermined. V lost 5 bases, J lost 3 bases, and 15 bases lay in between. The CDR3 is 15 amino acids. Germline V gene data show CDR1 as SEHNR and CDR2 as FQNEAQ (reference sequence). CDR3 sequence (DNA): TGTGCCAGCAGCACCGGTGGCTGGGAAACAGATACGCAGTATTTT. Its translation: CASSTGGWETDTQYF.

V usage is TRBV20-1 and J usage is TRBJ2-1, with D maybe TRBD2 (5 bases). Germline V lookup: CDR1 DFQATT, CDR2 SNEGSKA (reference sequence). Between the trimmed V and J ends, which lost 6 bases and 3 bases, there was a span of 12 bases. The CDR3 has 13 amino acids. CDR3 loop: CSAAPAVYNEQFF. For the CDR3, the DNA is TGCAGTGCAGCCCCAGCGGTCTACAATGAGCAGTTCTTC.

The chain uses TRBV6-5 and TRBJ1-4; 10 nucleotides line up with TRBD1. V gave up 1 base and J gave up 5 bases; unmatched junction bases: 1. Germline lookup yields CDR1 MNHEY and CDR2 SVGAGI. The CDR3 is 15 amino acids. The chain's CDR3 is CASSYLGQGNEKLFF. The DNA of the CDR3 is TGTGCCAGCAGTTACTTGGGACAGGGGAATGAAAAACTGTTTTTT.

The gene calls are TRBV28 and TRBJ1-4, with D tentatively TRBD1 (5 bases). V was trimmed by 5 bases and J by 8 bases, leaving 18 bases between them. The CDR3 has 15 amino acids. Per the germline V gene, CDR1 is MDHEN and CDR2 is SYDVKM. The CDR3 region is CASSEGSAGNEKLFF. CDR3 DNA: TGTGCCAGCAGTGAGGGGTCAGCGGGGAACGAAAAACTGTTTTTT.

The chain employs TRBV29-1 and TRBJ2-7; no definite D call. Trimming pared 6 bases from V and 3 bases from J, leaving 9 bases between. Germline values: CDR1 SQVTM, CDR2 ANQGSEA. This CDR3 has 11 residues. CDR3 loop: CSVSDGYEQYF. The CDR3 DNA follows: TGCAGCGTCTCCGACGGCTACGAGCAGTACTTC.

The chain links TRBV7-9 to TRBJ2-7, with D unresolved. V was clipped by 5 bases and J by 0 bases, with 14 bases between them. The V gene's germline CDR1 is SEHNR and CDR2 FQNEAQ (reference sequence). This CDR3 spans 15 amino acids. The CDR3 coding sequence is TGTGCCAGCAGCGGTTCGGACGTGAGCTCCTACGAGCAGTACTTC. Amino acid sequence: CASSGSDVSSYEQYF.

The rearrangement joins TRBV5-1 to TRBJ2-5; 8 positions agree with TRBD1. CDR1 is SGHRS and CDR2 is YFSETQ in the germline V gene. J lost 5 bases, V lost 4 bases, and 4 bases had no gene match. This CDR3 comprises 13 residues. CDR3 amino acids: CASSGQGVETQYF. As DNA, the CDR3 is TGCGCCAGCAGCGGACAGGGAGTGGAGACCCAGTACTTC.

CDR3 sequence reads: CASSQSGGYGYTF. In DNA form, the CDR3 reads TGCGCCAGCAGCCAGTCCGGAGGGTATGGCTACACCTTC. This rearrangement joins TRBV4-1 to TRBJ1-2; D is unclear. This CDR3 has 13 amino acids. Germline loops: CDR1 MGHRA, CDR2 YSYEKL. V was shortened by 3 bases and J by 5 bases, with 10 bases between the two germline ends.

The CDR3 DNA reads TGCAGTGGGGGGGAGGATAGCAATCAGCCCCAGCATTTT. This sequence encodes CSGGEDSNQPQHF. The chain recombines TRBV20-1 with TRBJ1-5; D perhaps matches TRBD1 (5 bases). The germline V gene has CDR1 DFQATT and CDR2 SNEGSKA (reference sequence). V was trimmed by 7 bases and J by 0 bases, leaving 10 bases between them. There are 13 residues in the CDR3.